The 24 T cell receptor beta chains below all came from one sample that was sequenced in a study of T cell responses to AZD1222 COVID-19 vaccine. Some clones are missing from TCRdb's copy, which holds only in-frame ones; the method was immunoSEQ multiplex PCR. The sample records about 140,000 clones, around nine tenths being singletons. This specimen was peripheral blood, taken on day 0 of AZD1222 vaccination. These receptors were collected from an adult in good health.

The V gene is TRBV12-3 or TRBV12-4, the J gene TRBJ1-2; a weak D match, TRBD1 (5 bases). The CDR3 is 13 residues long. V was trimmed by 3 bases and J by 8 bases, leaving 13 bases between them. The CDR3 sequence is CASSLVGTDGYTF. CDR3 coding DNA: TGTGCCAGCAGTTTGGTCGGGACGGACGGCTACACCTTC.

The rearrangement uses TRBV5-5 and TRBJ1-3, with TRBD1 as a possible D gene (5 bases). The germline V gene encodes CDR1 SGHKS and CDR2 YYEKEE (reference sequence). This CDR3 is 15 amino acids long. V shed 4 bases and J shed 0 bases, with 11 bases lying between them. As DNA, the CDR3 is TGTGCCAGCAGCCGGGACGGGAGCTCTGGAAACACCATATATTTT. This gives the protein CASSRDGSSGNTIYF.

The rearrangement uses TRBV12-5 and TRBJ2-1, with TRBD2 matching over 16 bases. Germline values: CDR1 LGHNT, CDR2 FRNRAP. The V segment lost 6 bases and the J segment 2 bases; nucleotides outside the gene matches: 10. CDR3 length equals 19 residues. As DNA, the CDR3 is TGTGCTAGTGGCTCAATCGGGACTAGCGGGAGGGAAACCTACAATGAGCAGTTCTTC. Amino acid sequence: CASGSIGTSGRETYNEQFF.

The J gene is TRBJ2-5, the V gene TRBV4-2, with unresolved D. Trimming shortened V by 8 bases and J by 2 bases, and 12 bases separated the two germline ends. Germline loops: CDR1 LGHNA, CDR2 YNFKEQ. The CDR3 length is 13 residues. This chain's CDR3 is CASSPDLQETQYF. CDR3 DNA sequence: TGTGCCAGCTCCCCAGACTTGCAAGAGACCCAGTACTTC.

The rearrangement joins TRBV6-5 to TRBJ1-3, with TRBD1 as a possible D gene (6 bases). The CDR3 is made up of 14 amino acids. V shed 6 bases and J shed 0 bases, with 9 bases lying between them. Germline CDR1 is MNHEY and CDR2 is SVGAGI. This CDR3 reads CASRRGFSGNTIYF. The CDR3, as DNA: TGTGCCAGCAGAAGGGGGTTCTCTGGAAACACCATATATTTT.

The chain couples TRBV19 to TRBJ2-1; D unresolved. Per germline, CDR1 LNHDA and CDR2 SQIVND (reference sequence). The length of the CDR3 is 13 residues. V was pared by 3 bases and J by 9 bases, with 12 bases between. For the CDR3, the DNA is TGTGCCAGTAGTATTGTAGGGTCGGGTGAGCAGTTCTTC. Its translation is CASSIVGSGEQFF.

The chain is built from TRBV6-4 and TRBJ2-2; TRBD1 matches 7 bases. V lost 4 bases to trimming and J lost 6 bases; unmatched junction nucleotides: 5. The CDR3 contains 14 residues. Germline V gene lookup returns CDR1 MRHNA and CDR2 SNTAGT. The chain's CDR3 is CASSAGQSAGELFF. The CDR3 coding sequence is TGTGCCAGCAGTGCGGGACAGTCGGCCGGGGAGCTGTTTTTT.

DNA for the CDR3: TGTGCCAGCAGTGTGGGGAATCAGCCCCAGCATTTT. It yields the protein CASSVGNQPQHF. The chain uses TRBV2 and TRBJ1-5; D unresolved. The CDR3 runs to 12 residues. Germline lookup yields CDR1 SNHLY and CDR2 FYNNEI. V was pared by 4 bases and J by 4 bases, with 5 bases between.

This rearrangement joins TRBV20-1 to TRBJ2-7; a possible D gene is TRBD2 (6 bases). V gave up 3 bases and J gave up 0 bases, with 12 bases separating them. The germline CDR1 and CDR2 sequences are DFQATT and SNEGSKA (reference sequence). This CDR3 is 14 amino acids long. CDR3 residues: CSASWGGSSYEQYF. The DNA of the CDR3 is TGCAGTGCTAGTTGGGGAGGCAGCTCCTACGAGCAGTACTTC.

V and J are TRBV2 and TRBJ2-7; D might be TRBD1 (6 bases). V shed 6 bases and J shed 2 bases, with 11 bases lying between them. The CDR3 extends over 13 amino acids. Germline V gene lookup returns CDR1 SNHLY and CDR2 FYNNEI. CDR3 DNA: TGTGCCAGCAGCCGGGACACAACCTACGAGCAGTACTTC. The encoded protein is CASSRDTTYEQYF. Full variable domain (rest looked up from reference TRBV2 and TRBJ2-7): EPEVTQTPSHQVTQMGQEVILRCVPISNHLYFYWYRQILGQKVEFLVSFYNNEISEKSEIFDDQFSVERPDGSNFTLKIRSTKLEDSAMYFCASSRDTTYEQYFGPGTRLTVT.

J is TRBJ1-4 and V is TRBV6-5; D may be TRBD1 (5 bases). This CDR3 has 16 amino acids. Trimming pared 0 bases from V and 4 bases from J, leaving 12 bases between. Germline V gene data show CDR1 as MNHEY and CDR2 as SVGAGI. CDR3 residues: CASSYSMFQGNEKLFF. The CDR3 DNA sequence: TGTGCCAGCAGTTACTCGATGTTCCAGGGTAATGAAAAACTGTTTTTT.

The J gene is TRBJ2-7, the V gene TRBV2; 7 bases agree with TRBD2. Losses at the gene ends were 4 bases for V and 0 bases for J; bases not matched to a gene: 3. Per the germline V gene, CDR1 is SNHLY and CDR2 is FYNNEI. The CDR3 length is 14 residues. CDR3: CASSVGLPSYEQYF. The CDR3 nucleotides are TGTGCCAGCAGTGTGGGACTACCCTCCTACGAGCAGTACTTC.

The rearrangement uses TRBV21-1 and TRBJ2-2; TRBD2 reflects the table's D call only, with no check against the DNA. TRBV21-1 is classified as a pseudogene. The CDR3 is 15 amino acids. CDR3 sequence (DNA): TGTGCCAGCAGGAATGAGGCGGGGCACACCGGGGAGCTGTTTTTT. This codes for CASRNEAGHTGELFF.

This chain joins TRBV4-2 and TRBJ1-5; possibly TRBD1 for D (5 bases). The V gene lost 6 bases and the J gene lost 5 bases, with 20 bases spanning the gap. CDR1 and CDR2 (germline): LGHNA, YNFKEQ. The CDR3 extends over 16 amino acids. CDR3 nucleotides: TGTGCCAGCAGGGACACGACACGTCTGTTCTATCAGCCCCAGCATTTT. Protein: CASRDTTRLFYQPQHF.

This sequence joins TRBV6-2 or TRBV6-3 and TRBJ2-7, with D possibly matching TRBD2 (5 bases). The CDR3 runs to 15 residues. Germline V gives CDR1 MNHEY, CDR2 SVGEGT. Between the trimmed V and J ends, which lost 2 bases and 1 base, there was a span of 12 bases. This CDR3 is CASSYDSRGSYEQYF. The CDR3 DNA follows: TGTGCCAGCAGTTACGATAGTCGGGGTTCCTACGAGCAGTACTTC.

This clone was observed a single time. V and J are TRBV18 and TRBJ1-1; 8 bases agree with TRBD1. Germline-derived CDR1 and CDR2 are KGHSH and LQKENI. This CDR3 region has 13 residues. After removal of 8 bases from V and 7 bases from J, the junction contained 9 bases not matched to a gene. Written as DNA, the CDR3 is TGTGCCAGCCAATCCGGGACAGGTCGTGAAGCTTTCTTT. Residues: CASQSGTGREAFF.

Comment on this clone: At one of its ends the junction is not consistent with the germline gene, which may arise from a read error. The V call is TRBV6-1, the J call TRBJ2-1; possibly TRBD1 for D (6 bases). The germline gives CDR1 MNHNS, CDR2 SASEGT. The CDR3 contains 15 residues. CDR3 DNA sequence: TGTGCCAGCAGTCAAGCCGGACAGCCTGGGAATGAGCAGTTCTTC. It codes for CASSQAGQPGNEQFF.

The genes are TRBV6-2 or TRBV6-3 and TRBJ2-1; 7 bases map to TRBD2. The CDR3 is 17 residues long. Germline lookup yields CDR1 MNHEY and CDR2 SVGEGT. With 0 bases clipped from V and 0 bases from J, the junction kept 5 bases outside the gene matches. Here the CDR3 DNA reads TGTGCCAGCAGTTACTCTTCGCGGGGGTCCTCCTACAATGAGCAGTTCTTC. This codes for CASSYSSRGSSYNEQFF.

The rearrangement links TRBV29-1 to TRBJ1-2; 10 bases match TRBD1. J gave up 8 bases and V 7 bases, and 7 bases lay outside the gene matches. There are 12 residues in the CDR3. CDR1 SQVTM and CDR2 ANQGSEA come from the germline V gene. CDR3 loop: CSEQTGGDGYTF. Here the CDR3 DNA reads TGCAGCGAGCAGACAGGGGGCGACGGCTACACCTTC. Full variable domain (outside the CDR3, taken from reference TRBV29-1 and TRBJ1-2): SAVISQKPSRDICQRGTSLTIQCQVDSQVTMMFWYRQQPGQSLTLIATANQGSEATYESGFVIDKFPISRPNLTFSTLTVSNMSPEDSSIYLCSEQTGGDGYTFGSGTRLTVV.

The rearrangement joins TRBV5-1 to TRBJ1-4; D remains unclear. Between the trimmed V and J ends, which lost 5 bases and 8 bases, there was a span of 13 bases. There are 13 residues in the CDR3. Germline V gene data show CDR1 as SGHRS and CDR2 as YFSETQ. The CDR3 sequence is CASSGGRREKLFF. DNA of the CDR3: TGCGCCAGCAGTGGAGGTAGACGGGAAAAACTGTTTTTT.

This chain joins TRBV5-8 and TRBJ1-2, with 8 bases matching TRBD1. The CDR3 runs 15 residues. Germline CDR1 and CDR2: SGHTS and YDEGEE. V trimming: 0 bases; J trimming: 6 bases; junction bases outside the gene matches: 7. The CDR3 bases are TGTGCCAGCAGCTTGGCCCGGACAGGGTATGATGGCTACACCTTC. Its translation: CASSLARTGYDGYTF. Full variable domain (outside the CDR3, taken from reference TRBV5-8 and TRBJ1-2): EAGVTQSPTHLIKTRGQQATLRCSPISGHTSVYWYQQALGLGLQFLLWYDEGEERNRGNFPPRFSGRQFPNYSSELNVNALELEDSALYLCASSLARTGYDGYTFGSGTRLTVV.

The CDR3 protein is CASRIQETQYF. CDR3 DNA: TGTGCCAGCAGAATCCAAGAGACCCAGTACTTC. The V gene is TRBV2, the J gene TRBJ2-5; no reliable D call. This CDR3 has 11 amino acids. Germline V gene data show CDR1 as SNHLY and CDR2 as FYNNEI. V was trimmed by 6 bases and J by 1 base, leaving 3 bases between them.

There are a few counts of this clone. V gene TRBV29-1 combines with J gene TRBJ2-7; TRBD1 matches 9 bases. The CDR3 runs 15 residues. J gave up 4 bases and V 5 bases, and 12 bases lay outside the gene matches. From germline, CDR1 is SQVTM and CDR2 ANQGSEA. The CDR3 DNA follows: TGCAGCGTTACAGTATACAGGGGGCTGGCGTACGAGCAGTACTTC. Protein sequence: CSVTVYRGLAYEQYF.

The CDR3 region is CASSFPGRAIYF. DNA of the CDR3: TGTGCCAGCAGTTTTCCAGGCCGCGCCATATATTTT. The chain couples TRBV6-5 to TRBJ1-3; unclear D gene. The CDR3 runs to 12 residues. With 4 bases removed from V and 11 bases from J, the gap between germline ends came to 12 bases. CDR1 and CDR2 from the germline V gene are MNHEY and SVGAGI.